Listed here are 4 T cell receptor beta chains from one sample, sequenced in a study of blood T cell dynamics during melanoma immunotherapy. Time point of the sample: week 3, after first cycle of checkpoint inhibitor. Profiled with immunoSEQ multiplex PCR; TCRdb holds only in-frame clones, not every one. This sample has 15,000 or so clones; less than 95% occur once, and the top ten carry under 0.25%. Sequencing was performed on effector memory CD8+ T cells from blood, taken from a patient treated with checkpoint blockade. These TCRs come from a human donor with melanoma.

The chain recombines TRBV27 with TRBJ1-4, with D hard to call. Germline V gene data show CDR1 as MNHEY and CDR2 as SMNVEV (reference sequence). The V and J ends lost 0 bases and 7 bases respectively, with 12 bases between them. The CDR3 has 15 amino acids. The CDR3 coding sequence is TGTGCCAGCAGTTTATCTTTCCGGGGTGGTGAAAAACTGTTTTTT. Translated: CASSLSFRGGEKLFF.

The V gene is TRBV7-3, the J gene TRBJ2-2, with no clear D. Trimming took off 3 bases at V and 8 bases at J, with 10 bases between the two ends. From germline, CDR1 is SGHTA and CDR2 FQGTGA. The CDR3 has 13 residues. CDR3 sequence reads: CASSLGPRGELFF. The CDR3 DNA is TGTGCCAGCAGCTTGGGCCCCCGAGGGGAGCTGTTTTTT.

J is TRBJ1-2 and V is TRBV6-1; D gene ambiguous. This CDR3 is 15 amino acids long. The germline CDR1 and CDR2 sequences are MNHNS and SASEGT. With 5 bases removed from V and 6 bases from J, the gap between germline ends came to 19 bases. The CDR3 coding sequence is TGTGCCAGCAGTAAAATTAGGGAGGTTGGCGATGGCTACACCTTC. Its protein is CASSKIREVGDGYTF.

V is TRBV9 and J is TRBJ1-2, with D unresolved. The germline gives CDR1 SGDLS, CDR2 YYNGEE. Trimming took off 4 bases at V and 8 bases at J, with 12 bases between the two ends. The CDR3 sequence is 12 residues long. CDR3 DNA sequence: TGTGCCAGCAGCCTACCCATTAAGGGCTACACCTTC. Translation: CASSLPIKGYTF.